This T cell receptor beta chain was sequenced in a study of T cell repertoires in cytomegalovirus infection (dated by TCRdb to the late 2010s). About the full investigation: The HLA type of each donor mattered for the analysis, because public TCR beta signatures pointed to carriage of CMV infection along with the matching HLA type. The study at large found these results: Carriers of CMV infection plus the relevant HLA type were discriminated by the cumulative frequency of public TCR beta family members in the study cohort and in an independent 352-donor cohort. In the ex vivo response, HLA-C-restricted CMV-specific TCR beta clonotypes were dominant, and in two of eight donors the single most frequent clonotype came from this HLA-C-restricted group.

This clonotype was seen only a few times. The specificity of this receptor is unknown. Nothing much larger sits one base from this clone, and base qualities are not available. The sequencer was an Illumina HiSeq 1500. TCRdb reworked the public reads: Q25 trimming with fastp, MiXCR clone assembly, productive beta chains retained. Entries are consolidated by CDR3 protein sequence, retaining the most common genes and DNA. This sample is represented by a few hundred thousand distinct CDR3 sequences; more than 8% of them were singletons. Jointly, the top ten make up 3.5% to 4.5% of the sample. V loses 0 bases of germline sequence and J loses 4 bases, and the interval between the two ends is 12 bases. The CDR1 and CDR2 encoded by the germline V gene are LGHNA and YSLEER. The CDR3 covers 15 residues, taking in both the cysteine and the phenylalanine. Only the CDR3 part of the read is kept: 45 bases, read in frame from the first base.

This TCR came from a human donor in good health (CMV status not recorded). Some clones in this sample may be carry-over from other donors' samples. The chain links TRBV4-3 with TRBJ1-2; the D segment could be TRBD1, given 5 matching bases. The sample consisted of PBMCs. Read as DNA, the sequence is TGCGCCAGCAGCCAAGATCAAGACAGAGTCTATGGCTACACCTTC. This yields the protein CASSQDQDRVYGYTF.